This passage covers 6 T cell receptor beta chains from one sample sequenced in a study of blood T cell repertoires in COVID-19. Profiling relied on immunoSEQ multiplex PCR, and the TCRdb table lists in-frame clones only, not all of them. The data contain around 260,000 clones, roughly 86% of them seen just once; the ten biggest clones take up about 3.6%. Sequencing used peripheral blood. These receptor sequences come from a man between 18 and 29 years old with active or convalescent COVID-19.

This chain joins TRBV19 and TRBJ1-2; no firm D call. V was clipped by 3 bases and J by 7 bases, with 9 bases between them. The CDR3 is 12 residues long. Germline CDR1 and CDR2: LNHDA and SQIVND (reference sequence). In DNA form, the CDR3 reads TGTGCCAGTAGTATGGCAGGTCGTGGCTACACCTTC. Translating gives CASSMAGRGYTF.

The rearrangement uses TRBV5-6 and TRBJ1-3; D call uncertain. The V and J ends lost 4 bases and 4 bases respectively, with 15 bases between them. Germline-derived CDR1 and CDR2 are SGHDT and YYEEEE. The CDR3 has 15 residues. The CDR3: CASSADLAGGNTIYF. Written as DNA, the CDR3 is TGTGCCAGCAGCGCGGACCTTGCGGGGGGAAACACCATATATTTT.

This chain joins TRBV5-1 and TRBJ2-7, with 9 nucleotides matching TRBD2. Per germline, CDR1 SGHRS and CDR2 YFSETQ. CDR3 size: 15 residues. V dropped 1 base and J dropped 2; count of bases not matched to a gene: 4. The CDR3 loop reads CASSLNAGGPYEQYF. CDR3 in DNA: TGCGCCAGCAGCTTGAATGCGGGGGGGCCCTACGAGCAGTACTTC.

The genes are TRBV28 and TRBJ2-2; 15 bases are shared with TRBD2. The trim removed 5 bases at V and 0 bases at J, leaving 4 bases unmatched. This CDR3 is built from 18 residues. From germline, CDR1 is MDHEN and CDR2 SYDVKM. The CDR3 protein is CASSPGTSGGPNTGELFF. The CDR3 region has the DNA TGTGCCAGCAGTCCCGGGACTAGCGGGGGGCCGAACACCGGGGAGCTGTTTTTT.

The chain employs TRBV9 and TRBJ2-5; 7 bases agree with TRBD1. Germline CDR1 and CDR2: SGDLS and YYNGEE. The CDR3 contains 13 residues. J lost 5 bases, V lost 7 bases, and 8 bases had no gene match. The CDR3 DNA reads TGTGCCAGCGGCATGGGACAGCGGGAGACCCAGTACTTC. Protein sequence: CASGMGQRETQYF.

The CDR3 DNA follows: TGCGCCAGCAGCTTGGGCGGGGAGGGGTGGAATTCACCCCTCCACTTT. Translation: CASSLGGEGWNSPLHF. V usage is TRBV5-1 and J usage is TRBJ1-6, with D perhaps matching TRBD1 (5 bases). The CDR3 runs 16 residues. Between the trimmed V and J ends, which lost 0 bases and 7 bases, there was a span of 14 bases. Germline CDR1 and CDR2: SGHRS and YFSETQ.